The T cell receptor beta chain described here comes from a study of response to subunit inactivated influenza vaccine. Whole-study results and caveats: That few new T cells are recruited by each seasonal influenza vaccination was the authors' suggestion.

For this clonotype: Its antigen is not known.

TCRdb recomputed calls from the RT-PCR reads with MiXCR, one row per CDR3 protein. The table lists 700,000 to 900,000 distinct CDR3 sequences, approximately 22% of them singletons. V shed 5 bases and J shed 6 bases, with 20 bases lying between them. This CDR3 is 15 amino acids long. The germline gives CDR1 LGHDT, CDR2 YNNKEL (reference sequence). The J gene is TRBJ2-7, the V gene TRBV3-1; D gene uncertain. The clonotype originates from a man aged 45-65 years who received an inactivated influenza vaccine. Material: PBMCs from blood, obtained roughly 5 days after vaccination. As DNA, the CDR3 is TGTGCCAGCAGCTCCTACTCCGAAAGACGGAGCGAGCAGTACTTC. It specifies CASSSYSERRSEQYF.